The 8 T cell receptor beta chains in this list originate from one sample, sequenced in a study of blood T cell repertoires in COVID-19. Repertoires were generated with immunoSEQ multiplex PCR, while TCRdb's copy carries only in-frame clones and drops some. The data contain around 370,000 clones, 87% of them seen just once; the ten biggest clones take up around 6%. Source material: peripheral blood. The receptors shown here come from a woman between 50 and 59 years old with COVID-19, enrolled during active disease.

The rearrangement uses TRBV2 and TRBJ2-7; D is ambiguous. Trimming stripped 7 bases from V and 3 bases from J, with 19 bases between. The CDR3 consists of 15 residues. Germline assignment: CDR1 SNHLY and CDR2 FYNNEI. The CDR3 loop reads CASNPTSRRNYEQYF. The CDR3 DNA reads TGTGCCAGCAATCCCACCTCTAGGCGGAACTACGAGCAGTACTTC.

This clone appeared a single time. One junction end does not reproduce the germline sequence, and a read error may be involved. J is TRBJ1-2 and V is TRBV5-4, with TRBD1 identical over 9 bases. CDR1 SGHNT and CDR2 YYREEE come from the germline V gene (reference sequence). The CDR3 sequence is 13 residues long. DNA for the CDR3: TGTGCCAGCAGCCCCGGGACAGGGCGGTTTAGGAACTTC. Translating gives CASSPGTGRFRNF. Looking up the rest from reference TRBV5-4 and TRBJ1-2 gives the full variable domain: ETGVTQSPTHLIKTRGQQVTLRCSSQSGHNTVSWYQQALGQGPQFIFQYYREEENGRGNFPPRFSGLQFPNYSSELNVNALELDDSALYLCASSPGTGRFRNFGSGTRLTVV.

A single count supports this clone. The chain joins TRBV12-5 to TRBJ2-5, with 12 bases matching TRBD2. This CDR3 is 15 amino acids long. With 5 bases clipped from V and 4 bases from J, the junction kept 5 bases outside the gene matches. Germline CDR1 LGHNT, CDR2 FRNRAP. CDR3 sequence: CASGTRLAGAETQYF. CDR3 in DNA: TGTGCTAGTGGTACCCGACTAGCGGGAGCAGAGACCCAGTACTTC. The full variable domain, completed using reference TRBV12-5 and TRBJ2-5, is DARVTQTPRHKVTEMGQEVTMRCQPILGHNTVFWYRQTMMQGLELLAYFRNRAPLDDSGMPKDRFSAEMPDATLATLKIQPSEPRDSAVYFCASGTRLAGAETQYFGPGTRLLVL.

The CDR3 region has the DNA TGTGCCAGTAGTCCAGCGGGAGGTCTGACCACAGATACGCAGTATTTT. The encoded protein is CASSPAGGLTTDTQYF. The rearrangement uses TRBV19 and TRBJ2-3, with 9 bases matching TRBD2. V dropped 5 bases and J dropped 2; count of bases not matched to a gene: 8. The CDR3 is made up of 16 amino acids. Germline CDR1 is LNHDA and CDR2 is SQIVND (reference sequence).

A single count supports this clone. J is TRBJ2-1 and V is TRBV24-1, with a possible D match to TRBD2 (6 bases). This CDR3 comprises 16 residues. V gave up 4 bases and J gave up 0 bases, with 12 bases separating them. Germline lookup yields CDR1 KGHDR and CDR2 SFDVKD. The CDR3 DNA reads as TGTGCCACCAGTGACCAACTAGCCAGCTCCTACAATGAGCAGTTCTTC. It specifies CATSDQLASSYNEQFF.

The V gene is TRBV5-1, the J gene TRBJ2-2; 9 nucleotides line up with TRBD1. The CDR3 has 15 residues. Germline values: CDR1 SGHRS, CDR2 YFSETQ. The V segment lost 4 bases and the J segment 6 bases; nucleotides outside the gene matches: 7. CDR3 bases: TGCGCCAGCAGCGAAGGGACAGGGAAGGCCGGGGAGCTGTTTTTT. This codes for CASSEGTGKAGELFF.

CDR3 DNA sequence: TGTGCCAGCAGCCCAGCCCCGGGACTAGCTTCCTACGAGCAGTACTTC. As protein: CASSPAPGLASYEQYF. The chain has TRBV9 and TRBJ2-7, with 9 bases lining up with TRBD2. The CDR3 extends over 16 amino acids. Germline V gene data show CDR1 as SGDLS and CDR2 as YYNGEE. Trimming took 4 bases from V and 1 from J; bases not matched to a gene: 9.

CDR3 region: CASTWLASGSYEQYF. The DNA for the CDR3 is TGTGCCAGCACCTGGCTGGCTAGCGGGAGCTACGAGCAGTACTTC. The chain employs TRBV5-5 and TRBJ2-7; 10 positions match TRBD2. The CDR3 runs 15 residues. V lost 6 bases, J lost 3 bases, and 9 bases stayed unmatched. The germline V gene encodes CDR1 SGHKS and CDR2 YYEKEE (reference sequence).